The present T cell receptor (beta chain) was sequenced within a study of cytomegalovirus exposure and HLA in healthy donors. Findings of the study overall: Most observed TCR sequences were rare, whereas some public TCRs were detected in many donors.

PCR was performed using 60 Vbeta and 13 Jbeta primers. Sequencing was performed with immunoSEQ multiplex PCR; in TCRdb, only in-frame clones are kept and a portion is missing. This table holds around 130,000 clones, more than 60% found once. The V and J ends lost 6 bases and 5 bases, in that order; junction bases with no gene match: 5. The CDR3 sequence is 15 residues long. The germline V gene has CDR1 SNHLY and CDR2 FYNNEI. Turning to this clone: Its target is not known.

This clonotype was obtained from a woman aged 40 to 55 in good health and CMV-seropositive. The chain carries TRBV2 and TRBJ2-1, with TRBD2 matching 12 bases. Source material: PBMCs. The CDR3 region is CASSGTSGRDNEQFF. The CDR3 DNA is TGTGCCAGCAGCGGGACTAGCGGGCGAGACAATGAGCAGTTCTTC.